In its sample, the clone carrying this T cell receptor (beta chain) was seen many times. Its antigen is unidentified. Trimming cost V 5 bases and J 4 bases; bases outside gene matches: 7. Germline CDR1 is SGHNT and CDR2 is YENEEA. The CDR3 has 15 amino acids. This sample stems from a study of CD8 T cells in ankylosing spondylitis. Making use of molecular barcodes, quantitative 5'-RACE generated TCR beta libraries. TCRdb called the 5' RACE reads again in MiXCR, with one record for every CDR3 protein. The profile shows 150,000 to 200,000 distinct CDR3 sequences, 30% to 40% of them singletons. Study results and caveats: Peripheral blood samples showed relatively rare disease-linked clones, and these clones were CD8+.

The TCR originated in a male donor with ankylosing spondylitis. Sequenced sample: synovial fluid, either unsorted or a sorted T cell fraction (not recorded which). The V and J genes are TRBV11-3 and TRBJ2-2, with 7 bases aligning to TRBD1. The CDR3 sequence: CASSKNRGITGELFF. The CDR3 nucleotides read TGTGCCAGCAGCAAAAACAGGGGAATCACCGGGGAGCTGTTTTTT.